The TCR beta chain described here comes from a study of T cell responses to AZD1222 COVID-19 vaccine. Clones were sequenced by immunoSEQ multiplex PCR, and TCRdb holds only the in-frame ones, with some missing. The profile shows about 100,000 clones, roughly 86% of them singletons. This material consisted of peripheral blood, taken on day 0 of AZD1222 vaccination. The TCR sequence derives from an adult in good health.

The CDR3 DNA sequence: TGTGCCAGCCGGGGGATTAGCGGGGGTTACAATGAGCAGTTCTTC. It encodes CASRGISGGYNEQFF. The chain has TRBV2 and TRBJ2-1, with 9 nucleotides matching TRBD2. The CDR3 is 15 residues long. V lost 8 bases to trimming and J lost 4 bases; unmatched junction nucleotides: 9. Looked up from germline, CDR1 is SNHLY and CDR2 is FYNNEI.